The clone carrying this T cell receptor (beta chain) was found many times. Its antigen is still unknown. V was pared by 5 bases and J by 5 bases, with 17 bases of the junction left unmatched. This CDR3 contains 20 residues. Germline V gene sequence: CDR1 MNHNS, CDR2 SASEGT. TCR beta CDR3 regions were amplified from RNA transcripts. The HTBI primer set was used in a first-round RT-PCR of the TCR CDR3. MiXCR was run by TCRdb on the multiplex PCR reads, yielding one entry per CDR3 protein. The sample lists fewer than 450,000 distinct CDR3 sequences; over 11% were seen once. This record belongs to a study of T cells in Graves' hyperthyroidism and ophthalmopathy. Looking at the study overall: Once the initial diagnosis was made, peripheral blood was obtained before any treatment.

Regarding the study as a whole: Progression to ophthalmopathy was predicted a median of approximately 6.4 months early.

The chain employs TRBV6-1 and TRBJ2-1, with 14 bases that match TRBD2. This TCR derives from a man aged 50 to 60 with Graves' ophthalmopathy. The sequenced sample was blood. This chain's CDR3 is CASSNGLAGGPRGRDNEQFF. CDR3 in DNA: TGTGCCAGCAGTAACGGACTAGCGGGAGGTCCCCGGGGTCGTGACAATGAGCAGTTCTTC.